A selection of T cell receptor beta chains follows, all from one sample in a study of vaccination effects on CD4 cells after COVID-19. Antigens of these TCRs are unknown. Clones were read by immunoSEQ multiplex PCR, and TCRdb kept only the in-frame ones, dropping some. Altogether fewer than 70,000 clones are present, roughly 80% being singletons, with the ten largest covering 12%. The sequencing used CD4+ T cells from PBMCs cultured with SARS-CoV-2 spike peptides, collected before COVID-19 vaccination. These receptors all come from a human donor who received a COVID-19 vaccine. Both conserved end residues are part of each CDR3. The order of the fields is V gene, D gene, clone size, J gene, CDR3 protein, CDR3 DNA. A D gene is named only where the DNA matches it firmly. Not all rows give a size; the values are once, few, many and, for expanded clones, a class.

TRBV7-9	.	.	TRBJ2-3	CASSSRTEYTDTQYF	TGTGCCAGCAGCTCTCGGACAGAGTACACAGATACGCAGTATTTT
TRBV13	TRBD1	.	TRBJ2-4	CASSGRQGEVAKNIQYF	TGTGCCAGCAGCGGACGACAGGGCGAGGTAGCCAAAAACATTCAGTACTTC
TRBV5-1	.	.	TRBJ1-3	CASSVSGTRTSGNTIYF	TGCGCCAGCAGCGTTTCCGGGACCCGGACCTCTGGAAACACCATATATTTT
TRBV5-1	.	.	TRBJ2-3	CASSFPPGSTDTQYF	TGCGCCAGCAGCTTTCCCCCGGGTAGCACAGATACGCAGTATTTT
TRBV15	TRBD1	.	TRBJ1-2	CATSRSPGTGFGGYTF	TGTGCCACCAGCAGGTCTCCCGGGACAGGGTTTGGTGGCTACACCTTC
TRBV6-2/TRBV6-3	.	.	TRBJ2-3	CASSYARVIDTQYF	TGTGCCAGCAGTTATGCCCGAGTGATTGATACGCAGTATTTT
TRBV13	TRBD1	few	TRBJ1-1	CASSRDRADTEAFF	TGTGCCAGCAGCAGGGACAGGGCTGACACTGAAGCTTTCTTT
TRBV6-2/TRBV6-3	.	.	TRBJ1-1	CASSYLRRTVNTEAFF	TGTGCCAGCAGTTATCTTCGCCGGACGGTGAACACTGAAGCTTTCTTT
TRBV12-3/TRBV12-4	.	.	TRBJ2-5	CASSFRGGETQYF	TGTGCCAGCAGTTTTCGAGGGGGGGAGACCCAGTACTTC
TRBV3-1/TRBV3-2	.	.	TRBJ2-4	CASTPWGSNIQYF	TGTGCCAGCACTCCGTGGGGGTCAAACATTCAGTACTTC
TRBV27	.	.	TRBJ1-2	CASSALTANYGYTF	TGTGCCAGCAGTGCTTTGACGGCTAACTATGGCTACACCTTC
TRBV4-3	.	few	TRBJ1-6	CASSRKGMESSPLHF	TGCGCCAGCAGCCGGAAGGGTATGGAGAGTTCACCCCTCCACTTT